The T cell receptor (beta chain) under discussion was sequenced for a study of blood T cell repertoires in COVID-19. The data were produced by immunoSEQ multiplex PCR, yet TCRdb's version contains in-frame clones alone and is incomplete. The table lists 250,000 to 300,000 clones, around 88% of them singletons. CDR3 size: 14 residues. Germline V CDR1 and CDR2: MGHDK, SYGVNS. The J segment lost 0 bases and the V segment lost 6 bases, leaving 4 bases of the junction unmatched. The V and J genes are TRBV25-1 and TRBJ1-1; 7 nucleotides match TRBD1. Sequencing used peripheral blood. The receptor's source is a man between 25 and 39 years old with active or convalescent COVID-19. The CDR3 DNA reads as TGTGCCAGCAGGGCAACAGGGGTGAACACTGAAGCTTTCTTT. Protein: CASRATGVNTEAFF.